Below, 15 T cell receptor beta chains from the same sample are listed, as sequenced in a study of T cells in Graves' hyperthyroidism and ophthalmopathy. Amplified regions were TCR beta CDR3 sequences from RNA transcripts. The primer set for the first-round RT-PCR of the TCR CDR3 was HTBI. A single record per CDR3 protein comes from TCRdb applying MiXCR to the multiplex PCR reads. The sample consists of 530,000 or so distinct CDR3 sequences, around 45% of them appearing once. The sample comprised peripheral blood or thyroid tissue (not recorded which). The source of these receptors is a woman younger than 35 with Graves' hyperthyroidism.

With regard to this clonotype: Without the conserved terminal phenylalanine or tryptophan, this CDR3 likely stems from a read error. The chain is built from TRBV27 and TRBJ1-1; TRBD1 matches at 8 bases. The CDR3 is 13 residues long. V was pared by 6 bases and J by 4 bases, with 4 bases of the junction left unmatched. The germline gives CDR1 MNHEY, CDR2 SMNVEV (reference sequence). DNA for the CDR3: TGTGCCAGCAGACCCGGACAGGGCACTGAAGCTTTCTAT. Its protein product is CASRPGQGTEAFY.

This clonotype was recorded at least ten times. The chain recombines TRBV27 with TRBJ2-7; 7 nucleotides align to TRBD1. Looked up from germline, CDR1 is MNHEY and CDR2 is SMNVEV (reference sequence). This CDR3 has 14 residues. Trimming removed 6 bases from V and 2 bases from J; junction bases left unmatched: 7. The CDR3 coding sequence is TGTGCCAGCAGCTCTGGACAGGCTGCCTACGAGCAGTACTTC. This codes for CASSSGQAAYEQYF.

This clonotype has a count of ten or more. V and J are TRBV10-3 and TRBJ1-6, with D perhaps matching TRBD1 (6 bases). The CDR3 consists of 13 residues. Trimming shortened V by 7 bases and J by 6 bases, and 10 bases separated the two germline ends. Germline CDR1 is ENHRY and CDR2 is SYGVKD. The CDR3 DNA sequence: TGTGCCATCACTACAGGGCCTAATTCACCCCTCCACTTT. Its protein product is CAITTGPNSPLHF.

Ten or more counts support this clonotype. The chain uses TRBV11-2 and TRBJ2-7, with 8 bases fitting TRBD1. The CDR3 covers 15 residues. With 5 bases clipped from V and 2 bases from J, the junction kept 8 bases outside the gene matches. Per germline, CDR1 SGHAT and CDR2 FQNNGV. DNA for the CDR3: TGTGCCAGCAGCGGGGGGACAGGAAGAACCTACGAGCAGTACTTC. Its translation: CASSGGTGRTYEQYF.

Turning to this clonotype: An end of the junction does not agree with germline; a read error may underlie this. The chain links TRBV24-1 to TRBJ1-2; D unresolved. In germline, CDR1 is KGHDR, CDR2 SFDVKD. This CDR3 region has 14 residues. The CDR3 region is CATSERTGNYGCTF. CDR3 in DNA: TGTGCCACCAGTGAGCGGACGGGAAACTATGGCTGCACCTTC.

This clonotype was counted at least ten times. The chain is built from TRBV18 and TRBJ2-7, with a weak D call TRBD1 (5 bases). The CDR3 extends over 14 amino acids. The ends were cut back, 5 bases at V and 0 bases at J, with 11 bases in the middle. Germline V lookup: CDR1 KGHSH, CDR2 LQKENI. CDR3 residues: CASSSVGLSYEQYF. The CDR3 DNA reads TGTGCCAGCTCATCAGTGGGGCTCTCCTACGAGCAGTACTTC.

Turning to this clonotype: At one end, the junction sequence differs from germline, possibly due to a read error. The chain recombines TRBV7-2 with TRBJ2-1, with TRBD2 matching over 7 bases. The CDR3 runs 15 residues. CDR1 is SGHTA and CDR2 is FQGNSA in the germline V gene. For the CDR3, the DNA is TGTGCCAGCAGCTTAGGTCCTAGCGGCAGTTACAATGAGCAGTTC. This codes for CASSLGPSGSYNEQF.

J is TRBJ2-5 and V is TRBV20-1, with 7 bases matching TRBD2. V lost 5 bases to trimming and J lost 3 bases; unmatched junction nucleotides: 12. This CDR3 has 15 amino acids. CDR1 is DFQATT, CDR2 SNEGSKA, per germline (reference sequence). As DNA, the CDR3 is TGCAGTGCTCGACCTAGCGGTAACATTAAAGAGACCCAGTACTTC. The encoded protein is CSARPSGNIKETQYF.

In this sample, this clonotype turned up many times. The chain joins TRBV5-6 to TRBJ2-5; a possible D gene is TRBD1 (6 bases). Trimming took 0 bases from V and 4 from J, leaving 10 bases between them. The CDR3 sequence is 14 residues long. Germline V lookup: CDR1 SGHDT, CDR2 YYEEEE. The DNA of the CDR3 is TGTGCCAGCAGCTTGGTTCAGGGGAGAGAGACCCAGTACTTC. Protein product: CASSLVQGRETQYF.

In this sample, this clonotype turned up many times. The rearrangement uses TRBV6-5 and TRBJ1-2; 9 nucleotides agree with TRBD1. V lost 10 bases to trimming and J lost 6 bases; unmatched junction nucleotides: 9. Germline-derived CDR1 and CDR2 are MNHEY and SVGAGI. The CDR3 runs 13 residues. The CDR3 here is CATQQGARNGYTF. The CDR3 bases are TGTGCCACCCAACAGGGGGCGCGGAATGGCTACACCTTC.

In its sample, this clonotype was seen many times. The CDR3 DNA follows: TGCAGTGCTCAAGCTAGCGGGAGAACCTACGAGCAGTACTTC. This translates into CSAQASGRTYEQYF. The V call is TRBV20-1, the J call TRBJ2-7, with 10 bases that match TRBD2. V was pared by 5 bases and J by 2 bases, with 6 bases of the junction left unmatched. Germline V gene data show CDR1 as DFQATT and CDR2 as SNEGSKA (reference sequence). This CDR3 is 14 amino acids long.

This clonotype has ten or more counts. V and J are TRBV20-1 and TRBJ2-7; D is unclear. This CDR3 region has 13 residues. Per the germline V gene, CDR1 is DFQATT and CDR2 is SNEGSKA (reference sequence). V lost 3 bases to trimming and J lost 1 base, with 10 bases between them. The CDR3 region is CSASPGSSYEQYF. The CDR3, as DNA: TGCAGTGCTAGTCCCGGCAGTTCCTACGAGCAGTACTTC.

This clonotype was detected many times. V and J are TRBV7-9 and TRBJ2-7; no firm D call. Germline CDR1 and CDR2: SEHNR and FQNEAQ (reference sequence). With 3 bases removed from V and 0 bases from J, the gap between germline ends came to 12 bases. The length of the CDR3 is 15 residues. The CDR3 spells CASSFAQEFSYEQYF. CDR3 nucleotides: TGTGCCAGCAGCTTTGCACAAGAATTCTCCTACGAGCAGTACTTC.

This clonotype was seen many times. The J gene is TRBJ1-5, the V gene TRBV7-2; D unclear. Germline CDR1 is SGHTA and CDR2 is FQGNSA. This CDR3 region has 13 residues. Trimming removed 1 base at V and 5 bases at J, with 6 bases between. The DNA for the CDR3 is TGTGCCAGCAGCTTAGGGGGATATCAGCCCCAGCATTTT. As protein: CASSLGGYQPQHF.

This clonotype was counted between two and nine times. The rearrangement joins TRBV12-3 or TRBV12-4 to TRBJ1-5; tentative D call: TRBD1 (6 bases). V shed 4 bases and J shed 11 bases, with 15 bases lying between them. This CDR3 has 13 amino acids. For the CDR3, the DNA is TGTGCCAGCAGTTCGGAACAGGGAGAGACCCAGCATTTT. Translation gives CASSSEQGETQHF.